This TCR beta chain was captured in a study of post-analysis software for immune sequencing data. Study-wide results and limits: For normalized Chao1 diversity, multiple sclerosis patients scored significantly lower than controls did. Batch-mates among the samples co-clustered strongly by F measure. There were roughly five TRBV segments more frequent in patients than controls, and TRBV5-6, TRBV5-1 and TRBV20-1 were among them.

Presence of unique molecular identifiers characterized the TCR beta cDNA libraries. T cells, about 0.9 to 11 million of them, yielded some 540,000 cDNA molecules. From the PCR reads, TCRdb called clonotypes with MiXCR, one entry per CDR3 protein. Of roughly 800,000 distinct CDR3 sequences in the sample, roughly 27% were seen once. Only a few counts were recorded for this clonotype. Antigen specificity is unknown. The CDR3 totals 15 residues. Trimming pared 6 bases from V and 4 bases from J, leaving 19 bases between. The V gene's germline CDR1 is DFQATT and CDR2 SNEGSKA (reference sequence). The sequencing sample was made of blood. The origin of this receptor is a girl aged 5-17 years with multiple sclerosis. V and J are TRBV20-1 and TRBJ2-1; tentatively, D is TRBD2 (5 bases). The CDR3 loop is CSARGPGVAYNEQFF. The CDR3 DNA reads TGCAGTGCACGCGGACCCGGGGTGGCGTACAATGAGCAGTTCTTC.